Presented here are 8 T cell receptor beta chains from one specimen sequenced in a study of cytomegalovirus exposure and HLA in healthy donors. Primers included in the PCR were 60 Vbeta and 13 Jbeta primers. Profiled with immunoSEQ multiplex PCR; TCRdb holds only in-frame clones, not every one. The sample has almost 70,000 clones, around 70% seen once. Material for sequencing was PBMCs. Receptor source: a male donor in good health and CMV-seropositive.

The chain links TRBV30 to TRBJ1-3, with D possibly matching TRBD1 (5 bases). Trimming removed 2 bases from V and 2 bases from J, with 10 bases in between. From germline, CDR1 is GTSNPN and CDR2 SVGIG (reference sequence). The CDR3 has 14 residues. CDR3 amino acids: CAWSTGGAGNTIYF. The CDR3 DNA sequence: TGTGCCTGGAGTACCGGGGGGGCTGGAAACACCATATATTTT.

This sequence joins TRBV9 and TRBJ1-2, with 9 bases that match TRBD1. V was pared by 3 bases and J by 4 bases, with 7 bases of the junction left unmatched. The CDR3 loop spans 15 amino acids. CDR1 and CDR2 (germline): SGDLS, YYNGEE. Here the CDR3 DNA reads TGTGCCAGCAGCGAGGGACAGGGAGGTTCCTATGGCTACACCTTC. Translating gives CASSEGQGGSYGYTF.

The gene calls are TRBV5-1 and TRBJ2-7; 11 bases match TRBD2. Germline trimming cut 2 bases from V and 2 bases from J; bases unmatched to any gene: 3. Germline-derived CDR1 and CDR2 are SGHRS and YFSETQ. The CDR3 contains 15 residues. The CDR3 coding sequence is TGCGCCAGCAGCTTCGGGACTAGCGGAACCTACGAGCAGTACTTC. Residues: CASSFGTSGTYEQYF.

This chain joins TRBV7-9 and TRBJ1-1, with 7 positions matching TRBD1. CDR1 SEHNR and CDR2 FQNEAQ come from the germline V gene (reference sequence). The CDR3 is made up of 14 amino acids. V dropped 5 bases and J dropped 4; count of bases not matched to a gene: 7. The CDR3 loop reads CASSDETGVTEAFF. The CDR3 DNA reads TGTGCCAGCAGCGATGAAACAGGGGTCACTGAAGCTTTCTTT.

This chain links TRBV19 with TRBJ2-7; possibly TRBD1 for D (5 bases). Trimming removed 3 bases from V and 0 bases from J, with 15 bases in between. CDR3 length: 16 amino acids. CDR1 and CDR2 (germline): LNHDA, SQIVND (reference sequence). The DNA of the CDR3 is TGTGCCAGTAGTATCCAGGGAAACATTCCCTCCTACGAGCAGTACTTC. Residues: CASSIQGNIPSYEQYF.

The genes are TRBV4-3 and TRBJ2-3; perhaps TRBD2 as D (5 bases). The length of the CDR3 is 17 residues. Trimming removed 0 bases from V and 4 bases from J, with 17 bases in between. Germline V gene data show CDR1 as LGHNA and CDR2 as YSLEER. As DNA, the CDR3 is TGCGCCAGCAGCCAAGATTTGAGCGGAGCAGAGGCAGATACGCAGTATTTT. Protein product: CASSQDLSGAEADTQYF.

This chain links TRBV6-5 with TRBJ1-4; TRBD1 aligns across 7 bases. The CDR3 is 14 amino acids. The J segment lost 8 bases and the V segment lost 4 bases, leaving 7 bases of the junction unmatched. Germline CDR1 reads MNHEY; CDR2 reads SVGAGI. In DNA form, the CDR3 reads TGTGCCAGCAGTTTAGAGACAGGGCGGGAAAAACTGTTTTTT. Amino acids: CASSLETGREKLFF.

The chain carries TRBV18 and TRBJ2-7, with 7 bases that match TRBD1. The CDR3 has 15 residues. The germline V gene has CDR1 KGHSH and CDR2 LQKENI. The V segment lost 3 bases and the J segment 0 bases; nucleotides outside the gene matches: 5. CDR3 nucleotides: TGTGCCAGCTCACCCCCGGGACAGCCCTCCTACGAGCAGTACTTC. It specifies CASSPPGQPSYEQYF. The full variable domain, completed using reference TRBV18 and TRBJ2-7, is NAGVMQNPRHLVRRRGQEARLRCSPMKGHSHVYWYRQLPEEGLKFMVYLQKENIIDESGMPKERFSAEFPKEGPSILRIQQVVRGDSAAYFCASSPPGQPSYEQYFGPGTRLTVT.